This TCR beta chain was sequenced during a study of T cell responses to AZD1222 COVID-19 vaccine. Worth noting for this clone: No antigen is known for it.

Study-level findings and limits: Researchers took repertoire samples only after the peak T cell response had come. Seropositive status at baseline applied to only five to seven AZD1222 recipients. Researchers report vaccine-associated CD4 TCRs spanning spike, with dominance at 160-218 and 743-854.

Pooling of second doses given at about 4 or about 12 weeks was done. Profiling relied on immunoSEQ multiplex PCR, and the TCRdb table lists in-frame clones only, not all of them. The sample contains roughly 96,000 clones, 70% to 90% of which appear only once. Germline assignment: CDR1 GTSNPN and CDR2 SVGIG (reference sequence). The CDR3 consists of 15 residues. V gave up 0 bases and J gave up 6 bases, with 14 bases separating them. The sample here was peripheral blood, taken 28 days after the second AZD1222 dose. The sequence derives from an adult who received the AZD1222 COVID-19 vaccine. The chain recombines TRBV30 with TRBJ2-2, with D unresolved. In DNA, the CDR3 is TGTGCCTGGAGTGTACGGTTGGGGTCCGCCGGGGAGCTGTTTTTT. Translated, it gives CAWSVRLGSAGELFF.